This T cell receptor beta chain was obtained from a study of CD8 T cells in ankylosing spondylitis. Study findings and constraints: Fewer than 10 highly homologous variants made up a TCR beta motif that seemed to typify ankylosing spondylitis blood.

Making the TCR beta libraries involved quantitative 5'-RACE with molecular barcodes. TCRdb passed the 5' RACE reads through MiXCR, listing each CDR3 protein once. The sample holds under 300,000 distinct CDR3 sequences, around 9.2% seen once. The CDR3 runs 11 residues. CDR1 is GTSNPN, CDR2 SVGIG, per germline (reference sequence). There are many counts of this clonotype. The target antigen is unknown. One junction end disagrees with the germline gene, perhaps due to a read error. This sequence joins TRBV30 and TRBJ2-7, with TRBD2 matching 10 bases. Material for sequencing was blood, either unsorted or a sorted T cell fraction (not recorded which). This clonotype originated in a male donor with ankylosing spondylitis or in good health (not recorded which). The CDR3 bases are TGTGCCTGGATTTTGGGGACTAGCGCTTTCTTC. This gives the protein CAWILGTSAFF.